Presented here are 5 T cell receptor beta chains from one specimen sequenced in a study of blood T cells in healthy people across ages. A J-beta primer mix and a sample-barcoded 5' primer were used in a second PCR of roughly 7 to 12 cycles. TCRdb called the 5' RACE reads again in MiXCR, with one record for every CDR3 protein. The data contain about 1.5 million distinct CDR3 sequences, less than 45% of them singletons. Input material: blood. The receptors were sampled from a woman younger than 30 in good health.

The chain carries TRBV6-5 and TRBJ2-1; TRBD2 agrees at 11 bases. This CDR3 is 20 amino acids long. Unmatched junction bases numbered 14, after V lost 0 bases and J lost 4 bases. Germline assignment: CDR1 MNHEY and CDR2 SVGAGI. The DNA of the CDR3 is TGTGCCAGCAGTTACTCGCCAGGAGACTATCTAGCGGGAGGTTACAATGAGCAGTTCTTC. Residues: CASSYSPGDYLAGGYNEQFF.

The chain couples TRBV6-2 or TRBV6-3 to TRBJ1-1; weak D call: TRBD1 (6 bases). The germline gives CDR1 MNHEY, CDR2 SVGEGT. V was cut by 0 bases and J by 8 bases, with 28 bases left in between. There are 19 residues in the CDR3. The CDR3 protein is CASSYSRYSVQGTHYEAFF. The DNA for the CDR3 is TGTGCCAGCAGTTACTCTCGATACTCAGTCCAGGGGACCCATTACGAAGCTTTCTTT.

V gene TRBV7-9 combines with J gene TRBJ1-2; 7 bases agree with TRBD1. From germline, CDR1 is SEHNR and CDR2 FQNEAQ (reference sequence). There are 13 residues in the CDR3. The trim removed 6 bases at V and 7 bases at J, leaving 8 bases unmatched. The CDR3 loop is CASSPAGTVGYTF. CDR3 coding DNA: TGTGCCAGCAGTCCTGCCGGGACAGTTGGCTACACCTTC.

The V call is TRBV5-1, the J call TRBJ1-1; D uncertain. Trimming stripped 4 bases from V and 3 bases from J, with 13 bases between. CDR1 and CDR2 from the germline V gene are SGHRS and YFSETQ. The CDR3 covers 14 residues. CDR3: CASSTIGRDTEAFF. The CDR3 region has the DNA TGCGCCAGCAGCACGATTGGACGAGACACTGAAGCTTTCTTT.

This clonotype was observed a few times. CDR3 sequence: CASSVGGRSTDTQYF. The CDR3 nucleotides are TGTGCCAGCAGCGTAGGTGGGAGGAGCACAGATACGCAGTATTTT. The V and J genes are TRBV9 and TRBJ2-3; D might be TRBD2 (6 bases). CDR3 length equals 15 residues. Germline V gene sequence: CDR1 SGDLS, CDR2 YYNGEE. Deletions cut 0 bases from V and 0 bases from J, with 8 bases between.